These 3 T cell receptor beta chains came from one sample sequenced in a study of T cell clonality in common variable immunodeficiency. For these TCRs, the target antigens are not known. General study points: Common variable immunodeficiency TCR beta sequences reportedly had fewer deletions and N-nucleotide insertions.

TCRdb keeps only in-frame clones here, not all; method: immunoSEQ multiplex PCR. The sample is made up of 30,000 to 40,000 clones, none counted only once. Sequenced sample: peripheral blood mononuclear cells. The receptors were sampled from a human donor with common variable immunodeficiency.

A word on this clone: The read comes to an end 3 residues before the CDR3 does, leaving the germline J gene to fill in the end. This chain uses TRBV19 with TRBJ2-7, with TRBD1 matching 11 bases. Germline V gene lookup returns CDR1 LNHDA and CDR2 SQIVND (reference sequence). This CDR3 region has 13 residues. V gave up 9 bases and J gave up 3 bases; unmatched junction bases: 4. The CDR3 bases that were read are TGTGCCAGACCGGGACAGGGGGGCTACGAG. Translating gives CARPGQGGYE. The entire CDR3 protein reads CARPGQGGYEQYF.

To note about this clone: The read comes to an end 3 residues before the CDR3 does, leaving the germline J gene to fill in the end. This chain uses TRBV19 with TRBJ1-5, with D possibly being TRBD1 (5 bases). Germline V gives CDR1 LNHDA, CDR2 SQIVND (reference sequence). V shed 2 bases and J shed 2 bases, with 16 bases lying between them. The CDR3 totals 17 residues. The CDR3 sequence is CASSIIRGYYGNQPQHF. Partial CDR3 DNA: TGTGCCAGTAGTATAATTAGGGGCTATTATGGCAATCAGCCC.

This clone has a handful of counts. Relative to the germline gene, one junction end is altered; a read error may explain this. The read falls 3 residues short of the CDR3 end, and the missing part is taken from the germline J gene. The gene calls are TRBV29-1 and TRBJ2-7; tentatively, D is TRBD1 or TRBD2 (6 bases each). Germline V gene data show CDR1 as SQVTM and CDR2 as ANQGSEA. This CDR3 comprises 15 residues. The CDR3 sequence is CSVEGGQDGSYEQYF. CDR3 bases read: TGCAGCGTCGAAGGGGGGCAGGACGGATCCTACGAG.